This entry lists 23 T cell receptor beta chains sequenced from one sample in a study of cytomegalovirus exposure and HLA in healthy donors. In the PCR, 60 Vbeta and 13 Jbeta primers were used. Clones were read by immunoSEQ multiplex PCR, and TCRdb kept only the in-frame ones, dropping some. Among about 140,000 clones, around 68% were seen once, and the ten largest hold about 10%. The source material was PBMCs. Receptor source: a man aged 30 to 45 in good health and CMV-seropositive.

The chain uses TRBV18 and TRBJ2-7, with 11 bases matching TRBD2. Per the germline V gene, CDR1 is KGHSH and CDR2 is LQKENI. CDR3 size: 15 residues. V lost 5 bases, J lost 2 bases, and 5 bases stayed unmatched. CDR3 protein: CASSTGLAGPYEQYF. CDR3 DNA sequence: TGTGCCAGCTCAACCGGACTAGCGGGTCCCTACGAGCAGTACTTC.

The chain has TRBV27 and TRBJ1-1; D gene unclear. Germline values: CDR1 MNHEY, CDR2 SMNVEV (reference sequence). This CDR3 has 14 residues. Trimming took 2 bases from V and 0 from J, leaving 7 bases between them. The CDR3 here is CASSLQQMNTEAFF. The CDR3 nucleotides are TGTGCCAGCAGTTTACAACAGATGAACACTGAAGCTTTCTTT.

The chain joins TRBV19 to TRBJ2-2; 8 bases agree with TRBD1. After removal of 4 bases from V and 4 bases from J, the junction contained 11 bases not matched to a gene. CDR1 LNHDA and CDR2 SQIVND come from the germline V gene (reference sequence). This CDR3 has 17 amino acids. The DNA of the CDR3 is TGTGCCAGTAGTAAACCCTGGACAGGGAGCGGCACCGGGGAGCTGTTTTTT. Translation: CASSKPWTGSGTGELFF.

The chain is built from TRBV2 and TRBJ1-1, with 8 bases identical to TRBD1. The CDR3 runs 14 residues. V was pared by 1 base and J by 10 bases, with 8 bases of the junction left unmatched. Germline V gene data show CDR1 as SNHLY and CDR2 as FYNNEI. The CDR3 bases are TGTGCCAGCAGTGAAGAACAGGGACAGGCTAGAGCTTTCTTT. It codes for CASSEEQGQARAFF.

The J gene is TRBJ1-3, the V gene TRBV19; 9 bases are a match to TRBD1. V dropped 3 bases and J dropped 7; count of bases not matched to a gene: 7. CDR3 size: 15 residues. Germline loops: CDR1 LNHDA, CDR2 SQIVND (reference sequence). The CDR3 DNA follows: TGTGCCAGTAGTATTACAGGGGGCGAAGGGAACACCATATATTTT. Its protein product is CASSITGGEGNTIYF.

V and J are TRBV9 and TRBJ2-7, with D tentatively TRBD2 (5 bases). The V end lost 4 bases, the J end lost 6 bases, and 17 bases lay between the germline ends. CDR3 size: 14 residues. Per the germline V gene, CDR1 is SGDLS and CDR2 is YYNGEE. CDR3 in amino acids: CASSPPGWRVEQYF. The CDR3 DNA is TGTGCCAGCAGCCCCCCAGGTTGGCGGGTCGAGCAGTACTTC.

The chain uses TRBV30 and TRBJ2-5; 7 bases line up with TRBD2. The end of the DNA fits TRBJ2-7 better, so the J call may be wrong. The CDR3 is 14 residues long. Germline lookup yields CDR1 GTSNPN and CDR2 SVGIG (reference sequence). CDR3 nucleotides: TGTGCCTGGCGGCCCTGGGGAGGGGTCTACGAGCAGTACTTC. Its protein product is CAWRPWGGVYEQYF.

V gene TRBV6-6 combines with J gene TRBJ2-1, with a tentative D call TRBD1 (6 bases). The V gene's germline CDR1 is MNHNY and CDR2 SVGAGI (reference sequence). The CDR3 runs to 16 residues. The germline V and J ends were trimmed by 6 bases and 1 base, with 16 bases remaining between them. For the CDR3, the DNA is TGTGCCAGCAGGTCCCACAGGGAAAATTCCTACAATGAGCAGTTCTTC. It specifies CASRSHRENSYNEQFF.

The CDR3 DNA sequence: TGTGCCAGCAGCTCCCCCGGGATAACGACGGATGGCTACACCTTC. It specifies CASSSPGITTDGYTF. This chain uses TRBV11-1 with TRBJ1-2; D is undetermined. V was trimmed by 4 bases and J by 6 bases, leaving 18 bases between them. The CDR3 runs to 15 residues. The germline CDR1 and CDR2 sequences are SGHAT and FQDESV (reference sequence).

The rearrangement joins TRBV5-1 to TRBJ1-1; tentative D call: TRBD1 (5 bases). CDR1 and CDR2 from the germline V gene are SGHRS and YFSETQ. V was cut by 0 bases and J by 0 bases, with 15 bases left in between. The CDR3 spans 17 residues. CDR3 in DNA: TGCGCCAGCAGCTTGGCCGGTATTATAGGGGTGAACACTGAAGCTTTCTTT. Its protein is CASSLAGIIGVNTEAFF.

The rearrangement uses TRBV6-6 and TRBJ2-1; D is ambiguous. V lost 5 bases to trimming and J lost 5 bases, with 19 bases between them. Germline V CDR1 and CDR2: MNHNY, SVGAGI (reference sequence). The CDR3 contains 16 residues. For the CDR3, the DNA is TGTGCCAGCAGTCGACGTACCACCCAGGAAAACAATGAGCAGTTCTTC. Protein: CASSRRTTQENNEQFF.

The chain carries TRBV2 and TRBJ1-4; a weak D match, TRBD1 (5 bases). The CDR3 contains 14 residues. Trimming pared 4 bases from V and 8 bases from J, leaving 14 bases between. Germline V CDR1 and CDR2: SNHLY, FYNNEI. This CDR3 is CASSGGDLTEKLFF. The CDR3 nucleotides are TGTGCCAGCAGTGGGGGGGATCTAACCGAAAAACTGTTTTTT.

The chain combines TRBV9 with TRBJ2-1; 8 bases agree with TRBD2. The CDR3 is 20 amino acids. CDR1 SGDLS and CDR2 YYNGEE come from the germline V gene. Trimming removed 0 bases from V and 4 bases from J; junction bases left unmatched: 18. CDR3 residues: CASSVESRLGGTSPYNEQFF. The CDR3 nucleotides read TGTGCCAGCAGCGTAGAATCCCGTCTAGGGGGGACTAGTCCGTACAATGAGCAGTTCTTC.

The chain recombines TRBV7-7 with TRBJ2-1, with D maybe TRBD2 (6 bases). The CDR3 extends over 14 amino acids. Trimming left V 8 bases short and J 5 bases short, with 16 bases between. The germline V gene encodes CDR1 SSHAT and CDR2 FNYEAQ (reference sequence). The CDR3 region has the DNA TGTGCCAGCGCTAGCGCGCCAGAGGACAATGAGCAGTTCTTC. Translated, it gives CASASAPEDNEQFF.

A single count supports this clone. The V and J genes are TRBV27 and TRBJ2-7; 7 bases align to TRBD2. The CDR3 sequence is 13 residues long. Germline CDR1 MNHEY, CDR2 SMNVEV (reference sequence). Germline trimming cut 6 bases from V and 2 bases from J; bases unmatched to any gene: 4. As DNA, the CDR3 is TGTGCCAGCAGGGGAGGGCGCCCCTACGAGCAGTACTTC. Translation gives CASRGGRPYEQYF.

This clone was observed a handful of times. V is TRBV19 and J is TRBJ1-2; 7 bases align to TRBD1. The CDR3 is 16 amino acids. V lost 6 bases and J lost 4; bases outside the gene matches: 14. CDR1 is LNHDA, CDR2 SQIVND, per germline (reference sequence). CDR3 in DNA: TGTGCCAGTAGGTCGGGACAGCTTACCGCTATCTATGGCTACACCTTC. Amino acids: CASRSGQLTAIYGYTF.

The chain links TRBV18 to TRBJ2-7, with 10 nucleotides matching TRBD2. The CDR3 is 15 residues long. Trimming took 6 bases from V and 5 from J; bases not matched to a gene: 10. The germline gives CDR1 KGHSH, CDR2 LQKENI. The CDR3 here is CASSPSLAGVDEQYF. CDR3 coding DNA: TGTGCCAGCTCCCCTAGTCTAGCGGGAGTAGACGAGCAGTACTTC. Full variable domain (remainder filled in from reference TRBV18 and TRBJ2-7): NAGVMQNPRHLVRRRGQEARLRCSPMKGHSHVYWYRQLPEEGLKFMVYLQKENIIDESGMPKERFSAEFPKEGPSILRIQQVVRGDSAAYFCASSPSLAGVDEQYFGPGTRLTVT.

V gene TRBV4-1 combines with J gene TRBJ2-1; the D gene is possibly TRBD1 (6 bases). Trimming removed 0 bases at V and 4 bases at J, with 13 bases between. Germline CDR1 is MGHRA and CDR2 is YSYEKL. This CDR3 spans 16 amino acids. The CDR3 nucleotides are TGCGCCAGCAGCCAAGATGACGGACAGAGATACAATGAGCAGTTCTTC. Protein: CASSQDDGQRYNEQFF.

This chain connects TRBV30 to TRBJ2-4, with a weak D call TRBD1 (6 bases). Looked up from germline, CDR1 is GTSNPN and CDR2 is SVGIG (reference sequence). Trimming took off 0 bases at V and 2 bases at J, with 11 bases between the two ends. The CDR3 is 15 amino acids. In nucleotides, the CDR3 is TGTGCCTGGAGTGTACAGGGTGGGACCAAAAACATTCAGTACTTC. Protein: CAWSVQGGTKNIQYF.

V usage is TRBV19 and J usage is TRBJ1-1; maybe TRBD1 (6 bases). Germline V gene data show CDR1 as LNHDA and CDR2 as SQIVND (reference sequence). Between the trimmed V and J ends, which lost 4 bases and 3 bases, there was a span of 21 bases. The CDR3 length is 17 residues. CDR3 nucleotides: TGTGCCAGTAGTACCCCCCGGCAGGGGCAAAGAGACACTGAAGCTTTCTTT. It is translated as CASSTPRQGQRDTEAFF.

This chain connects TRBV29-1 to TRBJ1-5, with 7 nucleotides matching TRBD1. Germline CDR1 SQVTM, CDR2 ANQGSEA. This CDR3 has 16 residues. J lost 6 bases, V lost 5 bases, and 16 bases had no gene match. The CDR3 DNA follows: TGCAGCGTTCGCACTCGGGACAGAATGCAGCGTCAGCCCCAGCATTTT. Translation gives CSVRTRDRMQRQPQHF. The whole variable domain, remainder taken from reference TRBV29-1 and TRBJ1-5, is SAVISQKPSRDICQRGTSLTIQCQVDSQVTMMFWYRQQPGQSLTLIATANQGSEATYESGFVIDKFPISRPNLTFSTLTVSNMSPEDSSIYLCSVRTRDRMQRQPQHFGDGTRLSIL.

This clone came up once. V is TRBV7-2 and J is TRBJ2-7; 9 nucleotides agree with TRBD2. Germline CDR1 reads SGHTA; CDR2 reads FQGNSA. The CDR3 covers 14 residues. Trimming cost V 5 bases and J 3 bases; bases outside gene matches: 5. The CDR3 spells CASSQGLAVYEQYF. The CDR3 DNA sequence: TGTGCCAGCAGCCAGGGACTAGCTGTCTACGAGCAGTACTTC. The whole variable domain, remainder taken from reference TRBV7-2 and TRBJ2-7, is GAGVSQSPSNKVTEKGKDVELRCDPISGHTALYWYRQSLGQGLEFLIYFQGNSAPDKSGLPSDRFSAERTGGSVSTLTIQRTQQEDSAVYLCASSQGLAVYEQYFGPGTRLTVT.

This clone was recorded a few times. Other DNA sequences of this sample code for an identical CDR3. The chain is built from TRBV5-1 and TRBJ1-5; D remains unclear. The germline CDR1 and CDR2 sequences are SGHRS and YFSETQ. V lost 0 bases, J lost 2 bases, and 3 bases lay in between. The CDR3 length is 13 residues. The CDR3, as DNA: TGCGCCAGCAGCTTGGCTGGCAATCAGCCCCAGCATTTT. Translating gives CASSLAGNQPQHF.